This record covers a single T cell receptor beta chain. The PCR used 60 Vbeta and 13 Jbeta primers. Repertoires were generated with immunoSEQ multiplex PCR, while TCRdb's copy carries only in-frame clones and drops some. This table holds around 100,000 clones, under 85% found once. V gave up 2 bases and J gave up 0 bases; unmatched junction bases: 3. Germline V gene data show CDR1 as MNHNS and CDR2 as SASEGT. This CDR3 contains 16 residues. The data stem from a study of cytomegalovirus exposure and HLA in healthy donors. The clonotype originates from a man in his forties in good health and CMV-seronegative. The gene calls are TRBV6-1 and TRBJ1-4; 7 nucleotides match TRBD1. The sample was PBMCs. As DNA, the CDR3 is TGTGCCAGCAGTGAACAGGGGGTCCCAACTAATGAAAAACTGTTTTTT. It translates to CASSEQGVPTNEKLFF.